The clone carrying this T cell receptor beta chain has ten or more counts. Amplified TCR beta CDR3 regions were obtained using RNA transcripts as template. HTBI-primed RT-PCR formed the first round, and a multiplex PCR formed the second. TCRdb recomputed calls from the multiplex PCR reads with MiXCR, one row per CDR3 protein. The table has around 590,000 distinct CDR3 sequences, roughly 40% seen once. These data belong to a study of Graves' ophthalmopathy and Graves' hyperthyroidism. The germline V and J ends were trimmed by 5 bases and 3 bases, with 10 bases remaining between them. The CDR3 sequence is 13 residues long. Germline V gene sequence: CDR1 SGHTA, CDR2 FQGNSA.

The source of this sequence is an adult man with Graves' hyperthyroidism. This chain uses TRBV7-2 with TRBJ2-5; D is perhaps TRBD1 (6 bases). The material sequenced was peripheral blood or thyroid tissue (not recorded which). The CDR3, as DNA: TGTGCCAGCAGCCAGGGGTCTAAAGAGACCCAGTACTTC. Translated, it gives CASSQGSKETQYF.